This T cell receptor beta chain was identified in a study of Tregs in tolerant kidney transplant recipients. This CDR3 comprises 14 residues. Trimming cost V 5 bases and J 1 base, with 11 bases left between them. Germline CDR1 is SEHNR and CDR2 is FQNEAQ (reference sequence). TCRdb's copy holds only in-frame clones and misses some; the assay was immunoSEQ multiplex PCR. The sample has under 80,000 clones, 75% to 90% seen once. Sample: Tregs from blood, taken before the transplant. The chain joins TRBV7-9 to TRBJ1-1; a possible D gene is TRBD1 (5 bases). The origin of this receptor is a human donor who received a combined kidney and bone marrow transplant. CDR3: CASSERGANTEAFF. DNA of the CDR3: TGTGCCAGCAGCGAGAGGGGTGCGAACACTGAAGCTTTCTTT.